The 10 T cell receptor beta chains listed next were all sequenced from one sample in a study of blood T cell repertoires in COVID-19. Assay: immunoSEQ multiplex PCR; the TCRdb copy retains only in-frame clones and omits some. Of roughly 88,000 clones detected, 70% to 90% appear once; the ten largest clones hold around 15%. Sequences were obtained from peripheral blood. The receptors derive from a woman over 75 with acute or convalescent COVID-19.

The chain joins TRBV7-2 to TRBJ2-3, with TRBD2 matching over 7 bases. The CDR3 length is 16 residues. The V gene end was trimmed by 1 base and the J gene end by 2 bases; junction bases not matched to a gene: 6. The germline V gene encodes CDR1 SGHTA and CDR2 FQGNSA. In DNA, the CDR3 is TGTGCCAGCAGCTTAGTCTGGGGGGGATCCACAGATACGCAGTATTTT. This encodes CASSLVWGGSTDTQYF.

V gene TRBV3-1 (or the pseudogene TRBV3-2) combines with J gene TRBJ1-1, with a weak D call TRBD1 (6 bases). Trimming removed 0 bases from V and 4 bases from J, with 15 bases in between. The CDR3 spans 16 residues. Germline assignment: CDR1 LGHDT and CDR2 YNNKEL (reference sequence). CDR3 bases: TGTGCCAGCAGCCAAGATAACGGGGGGCGGGGCACTGAAGCTTTCTTT. Translation: CASSQDNGGRGTEAFF.

J is TRBJ2-7 and V is TRBV7-2, with D unclear. Germline CDR1 and CDR2: SGHTA and FQGNSA. Trimming took 5 bases from V and 0 from J, leaving 14 bases between them. CDR3 length: 15 residues. CDR3 amino acids: CASSRDFDTSYEQYF. The CDR3 DNA is TGTGCCAGCAGCCGTGATTTTGACACCTCCTACGAGCAGTACTTC.

The chain has TRBV7-2 and TRBJ2-5, with TRBD1 identical over 8 bases. The CDR3 is made up of 13 amino acids. J lost 2 bases, V lost 5 bases, and 1 base had no gene match. Germline assignment: CDR1 SGHTA and CDR2 FQGNSA. The CDR3 DNA follows: TGTGCCAGCAGCCAGGGGGCACAAGAGACCCAGTACTTC. Its protein product is CASSQGAQETQYF.

V and J are TRBV3-1 (or the pseudogene TRBV3-2) and TRBJ1-4; TRBD1 matches 7 bases. CDR3 length equals 16 residues. CDR1 is LGHDT, CDR2 YNNKEL, per germline (reference sequence). Losses at the gene ends were 0 bases for V and 8 bases for J; bases not matched to a gene: 9. CDR3 in amino acids: CASSQDVEGAGEKLFF. DNA of the CDR3: TGTGCCAGCAGCCAAGATGTCGAGGGGGCAGGGGAAAAACTGTTTTTT.

V is TRBV27 and J is TRBJ2-7; maybe TRBD1 (6 bases). The V gene lost 3 bases and the J gene lost 0 bases, with 12 bases spanning the gap. CDR3 length: 15 residues. The germline gives CDR1 MNHEY, CDR2 SMNVEV (reference sequence). CDR3 sequence: CASSLWTARSYEQYF. In nucleotides, the CDR3 is TGTGCCAGCAGTTTGTGGACAGCCCGCTCCTACGAGCAGTACTTC.

The rearrangement links TRBV18 to TRBJ2-5; D is possibly TRBD1 (6 bases). Trimming left V 2 bases short and J 4 bases short, with 8 bases between. Germline CDR1 is KGHSH and CDR2 is LQKENI. This CDR3 is 13 amino acids long. CDR3 amino acids: CASSPKQGETQYF. CDR3 nucleotides: TGTGCCAGCTCACCAAAACAGGGAGAGACCCAGTACTTC.

This clone was seen a single time. V is TRBV6-5 and J is TRBJ1-6; D remains ambiguous. Germline lookup yields CDR1 MNHEY and CDR2 SVGAGI. The CDR3 covers 15 residues. The ends were cut back, 0 bases at V and 8 bases at J, with 11 bases in the middle. CDR3 residues: CASSYSARLDSPLHF. In DNA form, the CDR3 reads TGTGCCAGCAGTTACTCGGCCAGACTCGATTCACCCCTCCACTTT.

In this sample, this clone turned up once. The genes are TRBV14 and TRBJ2-5; 12 nucleotides align to TRBD2. V lost 4 bases to trimming and J lost 0 bases; unmatched junction nucleotides: 0. The CDR3 has 15 amino acids. Germline CDR1 and CDR2: SGHDN and FVKESK. This CDR3 is CASSRLAGDQETQYF. The DNA for the CDR3 is TGTGCCAGCAGCCGACTAGCGGGGGACCAAGAGACCCAGTACTTC.

The chain joins TRBV4-1 to TRBJ2-7, with 14 bases lining up with TRBD2. Germline V CDR1 and CDR2: MGHRA, YSYEKL. V lost 1 base and J lost 3; bases outside the gene matches: 8. This CDR3 contains 18 residues. The CDR3 spells CASSQGGLAGGRNYEQYF. In DNA form, the CDR3 reads TGCGCCAGCAGCCAAGGAGGACTAGCGGGGGGCCGTAACTACGAGCAGTACTTC.